The 2 T cell receptor beta chains below all came from one sample that was sequenced in a study of cytomegalovirus exposure and HLA in healthy donors. Sequenced by immunoSEQ multiplex PCR; TCRdb stores in-frame clones only, minus some. The repertoire holds about 82,000 clones, with around 92% as singletons. Specimen: PBMCs. The receptors here all came from a young man in good health and CMV-seronegative.

This sequence joins TRBV10-3 and TRBJ2-2, with 7 bases matching TRBD2. From germline, CDR1 is ENHRY and CDR2 SYGVKD. With 4 bases clipped from V and 4 bases from J, the junction kept 6 bases outside the gene matches. The CDR3 runs 15 residues. CDR3 sequence reads: CAISASGGVTGELFF. Here the CDR3 DNA reads TGTGCCATCAGTGCTAGCGGAGGGGTCACCGGGGAGCTGTTTTTT.

This clone came up once. The chain joins TRBV4-2 to TRBJ2-7; possible D gene TRBD2, 6 bases. The V and J ends lost 4 bases and 6 bases respectively, with 13 bases between them. This CDR3 comprises 13 residues. The germline gives CDR1 LGHNA, CDR2 YNFKEQ. The CDR3: CASSPLTSREQYF. CDR3 sequence (DNA): TGTGCCAGCAGCCCCTTGACTAGTCGCGAGCAGTACTTC.